This TCR beta chain was recorded in a study of OX40 agonist ivuxolimab in advanced cancers. Study information: Across the patients, intravenous ivuxolimab was delivered every 2 weeks at 0.01 to 10 mg/kg.

Sequencing used immunoSEQ multiplex PCR; TCRdb keeps in-frame clones, though not all of them. This table holds around 41,000 clones, 85% to 90% found once. Concerning this clone itself: A junction end diverges from the germline sequence, so it may reflect a read error.

Germline V CDR1 and CDR2: SQVTM, ANQGSEA. The CDR3 covers 11 residues. The rearrangement links TRBV29-1 to TRBJ2-5; possible D gene TRBD2, 6 bases. The sequencing here drew on CD4+ or CD8+ T cells sorted from blood, taken in a trial of the OX40 agonist ivuxolimab. This receptor was obtained from an adult with an advanced solid tumor such as melanoma, head and neck, liver or kidney cancer. The CDR3 is CSASRGSLSDF. The CDR3, as DNA: TGCAGCGCTTCCCGGGGGTCGCTTTCGGACTTC.